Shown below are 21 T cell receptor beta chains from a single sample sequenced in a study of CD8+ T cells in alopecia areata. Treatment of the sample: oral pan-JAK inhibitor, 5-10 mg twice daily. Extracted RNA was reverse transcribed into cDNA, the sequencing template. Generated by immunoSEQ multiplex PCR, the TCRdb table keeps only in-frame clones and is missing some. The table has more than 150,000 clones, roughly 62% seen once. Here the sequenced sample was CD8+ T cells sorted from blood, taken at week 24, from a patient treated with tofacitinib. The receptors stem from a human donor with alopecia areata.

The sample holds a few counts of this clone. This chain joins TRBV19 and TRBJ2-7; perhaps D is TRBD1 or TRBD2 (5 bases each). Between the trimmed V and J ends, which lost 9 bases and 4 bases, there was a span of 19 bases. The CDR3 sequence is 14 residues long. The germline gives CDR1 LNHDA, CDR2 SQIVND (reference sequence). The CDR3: CASGPGRGPYEQYF. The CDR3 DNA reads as TGTGCCAGCGGACCGGGACGGGGACCGTACGAGCAGTACTTC.

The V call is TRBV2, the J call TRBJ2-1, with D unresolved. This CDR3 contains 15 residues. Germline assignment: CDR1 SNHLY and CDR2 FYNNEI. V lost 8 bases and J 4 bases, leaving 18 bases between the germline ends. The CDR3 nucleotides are TGTGCCAGCGCCCCTAGACTGGCTTCATACAATGAGCAGTTCTTC. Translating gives CASAPRLASYNEQFF.

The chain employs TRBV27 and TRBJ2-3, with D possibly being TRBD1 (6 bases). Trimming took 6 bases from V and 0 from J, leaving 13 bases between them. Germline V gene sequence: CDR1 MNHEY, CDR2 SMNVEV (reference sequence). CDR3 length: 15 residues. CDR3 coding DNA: TGTGCCAGCAGCGACGGGACATATAGCACAGATACGCAGTATTTT. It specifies CASSDGTYSTDTQYF.

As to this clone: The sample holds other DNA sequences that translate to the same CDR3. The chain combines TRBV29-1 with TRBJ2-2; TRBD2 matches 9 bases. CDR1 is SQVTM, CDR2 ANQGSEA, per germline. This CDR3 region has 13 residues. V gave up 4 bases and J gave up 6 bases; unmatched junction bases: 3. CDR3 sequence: CSVGRGGAGELFF. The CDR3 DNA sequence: TGCAGCGTTGGCCGCGGGGGGGCCGGGGAGCTGTTTTTT.

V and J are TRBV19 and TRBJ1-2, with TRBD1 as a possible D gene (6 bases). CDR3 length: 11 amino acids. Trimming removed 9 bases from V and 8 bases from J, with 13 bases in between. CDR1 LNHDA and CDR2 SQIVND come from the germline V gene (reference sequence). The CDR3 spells CASFQGSGYTF. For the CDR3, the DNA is TGTGCCAGCTTCCAGGGGTCCGGCTACACCTTC.

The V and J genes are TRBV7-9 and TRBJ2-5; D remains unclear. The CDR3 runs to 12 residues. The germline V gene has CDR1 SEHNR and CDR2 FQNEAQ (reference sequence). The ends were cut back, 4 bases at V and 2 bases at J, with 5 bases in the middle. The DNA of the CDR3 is TGTGCCAGCAGCTGGATGCAAGAGACCCAGTACTTC. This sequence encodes CASSWMQETQYF.

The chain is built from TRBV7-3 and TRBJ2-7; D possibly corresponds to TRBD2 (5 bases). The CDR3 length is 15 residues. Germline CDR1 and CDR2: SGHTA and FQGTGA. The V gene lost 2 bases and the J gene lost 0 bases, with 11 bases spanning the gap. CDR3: CASSLAGSPSYEQYF. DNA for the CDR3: TGTGCCAGCAGCTTAGCGGGTAGCCCCTCCTACGAGCAGTACTTC.

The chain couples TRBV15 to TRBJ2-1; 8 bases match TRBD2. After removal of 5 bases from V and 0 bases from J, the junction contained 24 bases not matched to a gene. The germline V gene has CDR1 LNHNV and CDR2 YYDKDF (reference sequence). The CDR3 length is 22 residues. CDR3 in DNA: TGTGCCACCAGCTTACGCGGTCCCATCCCAGCGGGGGACCTAGTCTCCTACAATGAGCAGTTCTTC. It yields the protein CATSLRGPIPAGDLVSYNEQFF.

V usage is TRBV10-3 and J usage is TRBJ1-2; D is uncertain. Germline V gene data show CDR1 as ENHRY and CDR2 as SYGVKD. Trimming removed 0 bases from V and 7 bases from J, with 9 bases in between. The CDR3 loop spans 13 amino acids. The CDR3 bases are TGTGCCATCAGTGAGTCATATGGGGTTGGCTACACCTTC. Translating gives CAISESYGVGYTF.

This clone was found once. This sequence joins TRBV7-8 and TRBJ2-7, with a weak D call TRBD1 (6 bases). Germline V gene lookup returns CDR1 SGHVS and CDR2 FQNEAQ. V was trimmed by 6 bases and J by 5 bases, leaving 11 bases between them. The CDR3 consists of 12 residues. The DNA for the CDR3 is TGTGCCAGCAGTCCCGGGACAAACGAGCAGTACTTC. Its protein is CASSPGTNEQYF.

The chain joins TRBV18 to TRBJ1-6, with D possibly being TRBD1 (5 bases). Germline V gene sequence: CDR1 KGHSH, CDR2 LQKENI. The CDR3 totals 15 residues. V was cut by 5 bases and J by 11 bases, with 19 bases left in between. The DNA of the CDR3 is TGTGCCAGCTCAACATCGGGACCTCCCCTCGCACCCCTCCACTTT. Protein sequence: CASSTSGPPLAPLHF. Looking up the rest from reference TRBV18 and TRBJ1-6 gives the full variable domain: NAGVMQNPRHLVRRRGQEARLRCSPMKGHSHVYWYRQLPEEGLKFMVYLQKENIIDESGMPKERFSAEFPKEGPSILRIQQVVRGDSAAYFCASSTSGPPLAPLHFGNGTRLTVT.

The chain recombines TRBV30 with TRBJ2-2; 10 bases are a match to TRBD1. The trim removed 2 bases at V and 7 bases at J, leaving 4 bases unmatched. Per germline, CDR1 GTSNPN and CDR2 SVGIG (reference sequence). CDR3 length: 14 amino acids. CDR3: CAWSLGTGDGELFF. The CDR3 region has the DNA TGTGCCTGGAGTCTCGGGACAGGGGACGGGGAGCTGTTTTTT.

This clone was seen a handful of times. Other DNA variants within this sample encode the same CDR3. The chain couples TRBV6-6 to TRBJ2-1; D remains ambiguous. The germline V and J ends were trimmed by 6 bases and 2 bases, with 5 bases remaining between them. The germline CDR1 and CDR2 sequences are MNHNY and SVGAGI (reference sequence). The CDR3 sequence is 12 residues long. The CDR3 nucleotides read TGTGCCAGCAGCAGGCCCTACAATGAGCAGTTCTTC. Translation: CASSRPYNEQFF.

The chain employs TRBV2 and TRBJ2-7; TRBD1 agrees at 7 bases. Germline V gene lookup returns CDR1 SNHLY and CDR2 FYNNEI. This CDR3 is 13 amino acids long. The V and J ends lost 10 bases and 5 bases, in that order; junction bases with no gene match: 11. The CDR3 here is CATIERTGNEQYF. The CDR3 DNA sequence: TGTGCCACCATTGAGAGGACAGGCAACGAGCAGTACTTC.

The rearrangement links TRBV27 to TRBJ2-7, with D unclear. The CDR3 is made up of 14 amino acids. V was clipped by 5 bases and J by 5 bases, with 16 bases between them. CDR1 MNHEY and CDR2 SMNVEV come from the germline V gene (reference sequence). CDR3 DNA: TGTGCCAGCAGTGCCGGGCCTACCCCCCACGAGCAGTACTTC. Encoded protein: CASSAGPTPHEQYF.

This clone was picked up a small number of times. The CDR3 DNA reads as TGCGCCAGCAGCAGGGCCCGGCGCGATACGCAGTATTTT. The encoded protein is CASSRARRDTQYF. The V call is TRBV5-1, the J call TRBJ2-3; D not resolved. V was clipped by 4 bases and J by 6 bases, with 12 bases between them. The CDR3 loop spans 13 amino acids. Germline V gene lookup returns CDR1 SGHRS and CDR2 YFSETQ.

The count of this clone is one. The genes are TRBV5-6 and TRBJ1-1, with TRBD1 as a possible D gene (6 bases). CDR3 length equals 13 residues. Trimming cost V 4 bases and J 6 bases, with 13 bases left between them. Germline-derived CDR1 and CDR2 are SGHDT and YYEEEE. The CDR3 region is CASSTTGIAEAFF. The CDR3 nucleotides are TGTGCCAGCAGCACCACAGGGATCGCTGAAGCTTTCTTT.

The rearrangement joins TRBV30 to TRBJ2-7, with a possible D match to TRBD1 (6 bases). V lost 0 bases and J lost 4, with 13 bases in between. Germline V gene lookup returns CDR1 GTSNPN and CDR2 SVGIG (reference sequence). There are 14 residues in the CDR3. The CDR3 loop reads CAWSVGGVGYEQYF. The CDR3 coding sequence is TGTGCCTGGAGTGTAGGGGGAGTGGGTTACGAGCAGTACTTC.

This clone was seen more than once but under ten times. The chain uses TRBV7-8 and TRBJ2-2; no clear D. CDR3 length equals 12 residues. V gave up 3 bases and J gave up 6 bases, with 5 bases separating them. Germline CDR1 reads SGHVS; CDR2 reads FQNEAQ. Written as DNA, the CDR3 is TGTGCCAGCAGCTTCCCGCCCGGGGAGCTGTTTTTT. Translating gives CASSFPPGELFF. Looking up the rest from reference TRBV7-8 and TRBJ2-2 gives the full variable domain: GAGVSQSPRYKVAKRGQDVALRCDPISGHVSLFWYQQALGQGPEFLTYFQNEAQLDKSGLPSDRFFAERPEGSVSTLKIQRTQQEDSAVYLCASSFPPGELFFGEGSRLTVL.

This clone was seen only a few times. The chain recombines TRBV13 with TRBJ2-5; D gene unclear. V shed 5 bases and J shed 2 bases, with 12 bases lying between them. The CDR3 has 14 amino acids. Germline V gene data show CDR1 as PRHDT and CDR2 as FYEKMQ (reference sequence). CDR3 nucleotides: TGTGCCAGCAGCGCGGCAGGCCTACAAGAGACCCAGTACTTC. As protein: CASSAAGLQETQYF.

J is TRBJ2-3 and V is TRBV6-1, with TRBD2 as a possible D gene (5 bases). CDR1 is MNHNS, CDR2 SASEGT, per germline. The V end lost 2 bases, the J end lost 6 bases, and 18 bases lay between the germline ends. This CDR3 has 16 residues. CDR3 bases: TGTGCCAGCAGTGAATGGGGAGAGACTCTCAGGGATACGCAGTATTTT. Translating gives CASSEWGETLRDTQYF.